This passage covers 28 T cell receptor beta chains from one sample sequenced in a study of beta chain features in type 1 diabetes. Findings and limits, study-wide: Shorter TCRB CDR3s, moderately but significantly so, were found in Type 1 diabetes patients in all four CD4+ subsets.

Isolated RNA was reverse transcribed in full, so expressed TCRB transcripts were sequenced. The assay was immunoSEQ multiplex PCR, and TCRdb's table has in-frame clones only and misses some. Found here are fewer than 300,000 clones, over 20% of them singletons; the top ten hold 0.028%. The antigens these receptors bind are not known. Sequenced: naive CD4+ T cells from blood. These receptor sequences come from a woman aged 40 to 50 with type 1 diabetes.

This clone was observed once. The chain recombines TRBV9 with TRBJ1-1; the match to TRBD1 covers 9 bases. V gave up 7 bases and J gave up 6 bases; unmatched junction bases: 13. Germline assignment: CDR1 SGDLS and CDR2 YYNGEE. CDR3 length: 15 amino acids. In DNA, the CDR3 is TGTGCCAGCGGGAAGACAGGGGGTGTTAGCTCTGAAGCTTTCTTT. Protein product: CASGKTGGVSSEAFF.

In its sample, this clone was seen a few times. This chain connects TRBV20-1 to TRBJ2-7; 7 nucleotides line up with TRBD1. V trimming: 6 bases; J trimming: 6 bases; junction bases outside the gene matches: 5. Germline CDR1 reads DFQATT; CDR2 reads SNEGSKA (reference sequence). This CDR3 is built from 11 residues. This CDR3 reads CSAQGVGEQYF. CDR3 coding DNA: TGCAGTGCCCAGGGGGTGGGCGAGCAGTACTTC.

This clone was picked up a small number of times. The rearrangement joins TRBV9 to TRBJ1-4; D gene unclear. Germline V gene sequence: CDR1 SGDLS, CDR2 YYNGEE. V was shortened by 4 bases and J by 0 bases, with 16 bases between the two germline ends. The CDR3 loop spans 17 amino acids. For the CDR3, the DNA is TGTGCCAGCAGCTCCAAGGCGGGCGGGACAACTAATGAAAAACTGTTTTTT. Protein sequence: CASSSKAGGTTNEKLFF.

This clone was seen more than once but under ten times. Other DNA sequences from this sample encode an identical CDR3 as well. CDR3 sequence reads: CASSPGQGPETQYF. In DNA form, the CDR3 reads TGTGCCAGCTCCCCTGGACAGGGGCCCGAGACCCAGTACTTC. This sequence joins TRBV18 and TRBJ2-5; 9 positions match TRBD1. CDR1 KGHSH and CDR2 LQKENI come from the germline V gene. The V segment lost 6 bases and the J segment 5 bases; nucleotides outside the gene matches: 7. The CDR3 is 14 amino acids.

The chain employs TRBV4-3 and TRBJ1-5; a weak D match, TRBD1 (5 bases). The CDR3 spans 18 residues. CDR1 is LGHNA, CDR2 YSLEER, per germline. The V and J ends lost 4 bases and 4 bases respectively, with 23 bases between them. The CDR3 sequence is CASSPNSPREVRNQPQHF. The CDR3 coding sequence is TGCGCCAGCAGCCCCAATTCCCCCAGGGAGGTAAGGAATCAGCCCCAGCATTTT.

The chain couples TRBV9 to TRBJ2-1; D perhaps matches TRBD2 (6 bases). V shed 2 bases and J shed 2 bases, with 11 bases lying between them. This CDR3 is 15 amino acids long. CDR1 and CDR2 from the germline V gene are SGDLS and YYNGEE. In DNA form, the CDR3 reads TGTGCCAGCAGCGTCGGGACTCGAGCCTACAATGAGCAGTTCTTC. This sequence encodes CASSVGTRAYNEQFF.

A remark on this clone: The identical CDR3 is also encoded by other nucleotide sequences in the sample. The chain carries TRBV7-9 and TRBJ1-1; 9 positions match TRBD1. The CDR3 sequence is 14 residues long. Trimming removed 5 bases from V and 5 bases from J; junction bases left unmatched: 6. Germline V CDR1 and CDR2: SEHNR, FQNEAQ (reference sequence). CDR3 coding DNA: TGTGCCAGCAGCCCGACAGGGGGTGGGACTGAAGCTTTCTTT. This codes for CASSPTGGGTEAFF. Combining the CDR3 with reference TRBV7-9 and TRBJ1-1 gives the whole variable domain DTGVSQNPRHKITKRGQNVTFRCDPISEHNRLYWYRQTLGQGPEFLTYFQNEAQLEKSRLLSDRFSAERPKGSFSTLEIQRTEQGDSAMYLCASSPTGGGTEAFFGQGTRLTVV.

This clone was seen more than once but under ten times. The chain employs TRBV27 and TRBJ2-3; TRBD2 agrees at 8 bases. This CDR3 has 16 residues. CDR1 MNHEY and CDR2 SMNVEV come from the germline V gene (reference sequence). The V and J ends lost 0 bases and 2 bases, in that order; junction bases with no gene match: 4. The CDR3 loop is CASSLSLAGHTDTQYF. The CDR3 nucleotides are TGTGCCAGCAGTTTATCATTAGCGGGACACACAGATACGCAGTATTTT.

This clone has more than one count but fewer than ten. This chain uses TRBV2 with TRBJ2-1, with TRBD2 matching 10 bases. Looked up from germline, CDR1 is SNHLY and CDR2 is FYNNEI. The CDR3 runs 15 residues. The junction had 9 bases not matched to a gene; V was cut back by 6 bases and J by 7 bases. The DNA of the CDR3 is TGTGCCAGCAGGACCTCTAGCGGGGGTAAGAATGAGCAGTTCTTC. Protein sequence: CASRTSSGGKNEQFF. Supplemented by reference TRBV2 and TRBJ2-1, the full variable domain reads EPEVTQTPSHQVTQMGQEVILRCVPISNHLYFYWYRQILGQKVEFLVSFYNNEISEKSEIFDDQFSVERPDGSNFTLKIRSTKLEDSAMYFCASRTSSGGKNEQFFGPGTRLTVL.

Only a few counts were recorded for this clone. The rearrangement uses TRBV2 and TRBJ2-1; 7 nucleotides line up with TRBD1. V dropped 0 bases and J dropped 6; count of bases not matched to a gene: 5. Germline loops: CDR1 SNHLY, CDR2 FYNNEI. The length of the CDR3 is 15 residues. Here the CDR3 reads CASSEAARQGNEQFF. The CDR3 DNA reads as TGTGCCAGCAGTGAAGCAGCGAGACAGGGCAATGAGCAGTTCTTC.

The J gene is TRBJ2-6, the V gene TRBV30, with D possibly matching TRBD1 (7 bases). Germline CDR1 and CDR2: GTSNPN and SVGIG (reference sequence). The CDR3 is 14 residues long. V lost 5 bases to trimming and J lost 4 bases, with 12 bases between them. This CDR3 is CAWDRAGGANVLTF. CDR3 DNA sequence: TGTGCCTGGGACAGGGCGGGAGGGGCCAACGTCCTGACTTTC.

V is TRBV18 and J is TRBJ1-4; 8 bases agree with TRBD1. CDR3 size: 15 residues. The V segment lost 2 bases and the J segment 5 bases; nucleotides outside the gene matches: 4. Germline CDR1 reads KGHSH; CDR2 reads LQKENI. In DNA form, the CDR3 reads TGTGCCAGCTCACCAGACAGGGGTCCGAATGAAAAACTGTTTTTT. It yields the protein CASSPDRGPNEKLFF.

The sample holds a few counts of this clone. This chain connects TRBV15 to TRBJ2-2, with a possible D match to TRBD1 (5 bases). CDR1 LNHNV and CDR2 YYDKDF come from the germline V gene (reference sequence). With 1 base removed from V and 4 bases from J, the gap between germline ends came to 10 bases. CDR3 size: 15 residues. CDR3 amino acids: CATSRGRVSTGELFF. In DNA, the CDR3 is TGTGCCACCAGCAGAGGCAGGGTTTCCACCGGGGAGCTGTTTTTT.

This clone was picked up a small number of times. V is TRBV19 and J is TRBJ2-1; TRBD1 agrees at 7 bases. After removal of 6 bases from V and 7 bases from J, the junction contained 9 bases not matched to a gene. The germline gives CDR1 LNHDA, CDR2 SQIVND (reference sequence). The CDR3 totals 14 residues. CDR3 bases: TGTGCCAGTAGCACAGGGGCGAGGGGGAATGAGCAGTTCTTC. This codes for CASSTGARGNEQFF.

The table lists this clone with a count of one. The chain carries TRBV7-9 and TRBJ2-2, with 11 bases matching TRBD2. V lost 7 bases, J lost 5 bases, and 3 bases stayed unmatched. The CDR3 is 14 amino acids. CDR1 and CDR2 (germline): SEHNR, FQNEAQ (reference sequence). CDR3 DNA: TGTGCCAGCACGGGACTAGCGGAGACCGGGGAGCTGTTTTTT. Protein product: CASTGLAETGELFF.

The CDR3 DNA follows: TGTGCCAGCACCCGACAGGCCGGCTACTACGAGCAGTACTTC. Translation: CASTRQAGYYEQYF. This chain uses TRBV27 with TRBJ2-7, with D perhaps matching TRBD1 (6 bases). The ends were cut back, 7 bases at V and 3 bases at J, with 16 bases in the middle. The V gene's germline CDR1 is MNHEY and CDR2 SMNVEV (reference sequence). The CDR3 runs 14 residues.

V usage is TRBV6-6 and J usage is TRBJ1-1; 8 nucleotides line up with TRBD1. The CDR3 totals 11 residues. The V gene end was trimmed by 6 bases and the J gene end by 10 bases; junction bases not matched to a gene: 4. Germline CDR1 and CDR2: MNHNY and SVGAGI (reference sequence). The CDR3 nucleotides read TGTGCCAGCAGCCTTACAGGGGGAGCTTTCTTT. Amino acid sequence: CASSLTGGAFF.

V is TRBV9 and J is TRBJ1-1; 8 positions match TRBD1. V shed 3 bases, J shed 4 bases, and the junction held 11 bases outside the gene matches. The CDR3 runs to 16 residues. Germline loops: CDR1 SGDLS, CDR2 YYNGEE. The DNA for the CDR3 is TGTGCCAGCAGCGCCGGGACAGGAAAAGGGGGCACTGAAGCTTTCTTT. Translated, it gives CASSAGTGKGGTEAFF. The whole variable domain, remainder taken from reference TRBV9 and TRBJ1-1, is DSGVTQTPKHLITATGQRVTLRCSPRSGDLSVYWYQQSLDQGLQFLIQYYNGEERAKGNILERFSAQQFPDLHSELNLSSLELGDSALYFCASSAGTGKGGTEAFFGQGTRLTVV.

V gene TRBV10-3 combines with J gene TRBJ1-1; 8 nucleotides agree with TRBD1. With 11 bases clipped from V and 0 bases from J, the junction kept 5 bases outside the gene matches. Germline V gene data show CDR1 as ENHRY and CDR2 as SYGVKD. There are 13 residues in the CDR3. CDR3 in DNA: TGTGCCCTTCGACAGGGGATGAACACTGAAGCTTTCTTT. Its protein product is CALRQGMNTEAFF.

V is TRBV5-1 and J is TRBJ2-7; 9 bases map to TRBD1. The V gene end was trimmed by 4 bases and the J gene end by 3 bases; junction bases not matched to a gene: 8. Germline CDR1 and CDR2: SGHRS and YFSETQ. The CDR3 has 15 amino acids. The CDR3 is CASSAGQGKDYEQYF. The DNA of the CDR3 is TGCGCCAGCAGCGCGGGACAGGGCAAGGACTACGAGCAGTACTTC.

The chain uses TRBV11-3 and TRBJ2-2; no clear D. In germline, CDR1 is SGHNT, CDR2 YENEEA. V lost 5 bases, J lost 3 bases, and 13 bases lay in between. The CDR3 consists of 15 residues. The CDR3 DNA reads TGTGCCAGCAGCCCTCGGGTCCTCGACACCGGGGAGCTGTTTTTT. This codes for CASSPRVLDTGELFF. The complete variable domain, with remaining parts taken from reference TRBV11-3 and TRBJ2-2, reads EAGVVQSPRYKIIEKKQPVAFWCNPISGHNTLYWYLQNLGQGPELLIRYENEEAVDDSQLPKDRFSAERLKGVDSTLKIQPAELGDSAVYLCASSPRVLDTGELFFGEGSRLTVL.

This clone was seen a few times. The chain combines TRBV30 with TRBJ2-7, with D uncertain. V was pared by 3 bases and J by 4 bases, with 7 bases between. From germline, CDR1 is GTSNPN and CDR2 SVGIG (reference sequence). The CDR3 has 11 amino acids. The CDR3 nucleotides are TGTGCCTGGAGCAGGCAGTACGAGCAGTACTTC. It codes for CAWSRQYEQYF.

The chain carries TRBV6-5 and TRBJ2-7, with 10 bases aligning to TRBD1. Unmatched junction bases numbered 4, after V lost 6 bases and J lost 5 bases. This CDR3 is built from 13 residues. Germline values: CDR1 MNHEY, CDR2 SVGAGI. CDR3 in DNA: TGTGCCAGCAGGAGGACAGGGGGTAACGAGCAGTACTTC. Translating it yields CASRRTGGNEQYF.

Only a few counts were recorded for this clone. The chain links TRBV30 to TRBJ1-1; D might be TRBD1 (5 bases). Trimming took off 0 bases at V and 1 base at J, with 9 bases between the two ends. The CDR3 extends over 14 amino acids. Germline CDR1 GTSNPN, CDR2 SVGIG (reference sequence). Here the CDR3 reads CAWSVTGRNTEAFF. The CDR3 DNA reads as TGTGCCTGGAGTGTAACAGGACGGAACACTGAAGCTTTCTTT.

This clone was counted a few times. The CDR3 coding sequence is TGCGCCAGCAGCCCACCTCCGGCGACTAGCACAGATACGCAGTATTTT. Residues: CASSPPPATSTDTQYF. V is TRBV4-1 and J is TRBJ2-3, with D uncertain. The CDR3 totals 16 residues. V was pared by 4 bases and J by 0 bases, with 14 bases between. Germline values: CDR1 MGHRA, CDR2 YSYEKL.

The V and J genes are TRBV9 and TRBJ2-1; the match to TRBD2 covers 10 bases. The V and J ends lost 0 bases and 3 bases, in that order; junction bases with no gene match: 6. CDR3 length: 17 amino acids. Germline V gives CDR1 SGDLS, CDR2 YYNGEE. CDR3 sequence (DNA): TGTGCCAGCAGCGTAGAACTATGGACTAGCGGCTACAATGAGCAGTTCTTC. This codes for CASSVELWTSGYNEQFF.

This clone was counted only a few times. The chain couples TRBV5-4 to TRBJ2-2; D gene ambiguous. Trimming cost V 3 bases and J 5 bases, with 8 bases left between them. The germline CDR1 and CDR2 sequences are SGHNT and YYREEE (reference sequence). The CDR3 sequence is 13 residues long. CDR3 coding DNA: TGTGCCAGCAGCTCTCCCGGGACCGGGGAGCTGTTTTTT. Translated, it gives CASSSPGTGELFF.

This sequence joins TRBV6-6 and TRBJ2-7; D not resolved. The germline V gene has CDR1 MNHNY and CDR2 SVGAGI (reference sequence). Trimming stripped 0 bases from V and 2 bases from J, with 8 bases between. The CDR3 sequence is 14 residues long. The CDR3 sequence: CASSYSIGTYEQYF. In nucleotides, the CDR3 is TGTGCCAGCAGTTACTCGATTGGCACCTACGAGCAGTACTTC.